This paragraph covers one T cell receptor (beta chain) sequence. This sample is part of a study of blood T cell repertoires in COVID-19. Study summary: Researchers got acute and convalescent COVID-19 samples from the United States, Italy and Spain. T cells, B-cell-depleted T cells, or PBMCs provided the cDNA or gDNA that served as material.

Original methodology: Researchers report that nucleated cell counts were estimated from reference gene primer amplification. Clones were sequenced by immunoSEQ multiplex PCR, and TCRdb holds only the in-frame ones, with some missing. From that table come the V and J calls and clone size; the DNA was used to work out D and trimming. The sample lists some 250,000 clones, around 87% occurring once. There are 13 residues in the CDR3. The germline V gene has CDR1 SGHAT and CDR2 FQNNGV. The ends lost 5 bases at V and 3 bases at J; junction bases unmatched: 3. The sample consisted of peripheral blood. The sequence was obtained from a young woman who had recovered from COVID-19. The chain uses TRBV11-2 and TRBJ1-2, with 7 bases matching TRBD1. The CDR3 coding sequence is TGTGCCAGCAGCCCGGGACAGTACTATGGCTACACCTTC. It codes for CASSPGQYYGYTF.